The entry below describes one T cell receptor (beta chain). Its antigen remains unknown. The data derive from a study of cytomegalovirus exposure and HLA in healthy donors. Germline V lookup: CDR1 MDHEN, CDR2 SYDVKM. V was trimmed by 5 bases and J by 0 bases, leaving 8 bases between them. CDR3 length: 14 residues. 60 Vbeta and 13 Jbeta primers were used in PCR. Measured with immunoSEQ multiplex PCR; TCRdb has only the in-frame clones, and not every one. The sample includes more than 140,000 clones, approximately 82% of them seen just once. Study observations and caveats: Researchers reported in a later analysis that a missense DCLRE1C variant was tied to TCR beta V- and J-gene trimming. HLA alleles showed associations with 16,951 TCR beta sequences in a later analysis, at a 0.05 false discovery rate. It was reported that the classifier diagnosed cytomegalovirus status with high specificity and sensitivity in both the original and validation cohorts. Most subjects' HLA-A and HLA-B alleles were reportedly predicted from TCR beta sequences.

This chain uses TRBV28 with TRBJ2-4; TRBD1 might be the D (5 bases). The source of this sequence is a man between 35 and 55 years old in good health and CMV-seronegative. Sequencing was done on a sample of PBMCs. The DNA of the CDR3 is TGTGCCAGCAGTATGGGGCTAGCCAAAAACATTCAGTACTTC. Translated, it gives CASSMGLAKNIQYF.